This T cell receptor beta chain was retrieved from a study of blood T cells in healthy people across ages. Study-level information: T cells yielded about one barcoded beta molecule per two cells through template switching.

Donors ranged from roughly 6 to 90 years old and were healthy Caucasians in Russia. From germline, CDR1 is MNHEY and CDR2 SVGAGI. The CDR3 extends over 16 amino acids. The second PCR ran roughly 6 to 11 cycles with a sample-barcoded 5' primer and J-beta primers. TCRdb re-called the 5' RACE reads with MiXCR, one entry per CDR3 protein. The sample contains 1.4 million to 1.5 million distinct CDR3 sequences, around two fifths of which appear only once. The sequenced sample consisted of blood. The TCR sequence derives from a woman aged 18-30 years in good health. V usage is TRBV6-5 and J usage is TRBJ2-1; D not certain. The J call may not be correct, given that the DNA end is closer to TRBJ2-7. The CDR3 is CASSYKGASSYNEQYF. CDR3 coding DNA: TGTGCCAGCAGTTACAAAGGCGCCAGCTCCTACAATGAGCAGTACTTC.